The rows below give T cell receptor beta chains drawn from one sample of a study of cytomegalovirus exposure and HLA in healthy donors. Clones were read by immunoSEQ multiplex PCR, and TCRdb kept only the in-frame ones, dropping some. The sample has more than 95,000 clones, approximately 80% seen once. Material for sequencing was PBMCs. Receptors were obtained from a man aged 25 to 40 in good health and CMV-seropositive. CDR3s include the opening cysteine and the closing phenylalanine or tryptophan. Each record gives: J gene, clone size, D gene, V gene, CDR3 protein, CDR3 DNA. The D gene is left open where the match is weak. Clone sizes are given selectively: once, few, many, or a class where the clone is expanded.

J: TRBJ2-1
size: -
D: TRBD2
V: TRBV5-8
CDR3: CASSLRGGAYNEQFF
DNA: TGTGCCAGCAGCTTGAGGGGAGGGGCCTACAATGAGCAGTTCTTC

J: TRBJ2-5
size: once
D: TRBD2
V: TRBV13
CDR3: CASRQREYGETQYF
DNA: TGTGCCAGCAGGCAGCGGGAGTATGGGGAGACCCAGTACTTC

J: TRBJ2-7
size: -
D: TRBD2
V: TRBV9
CDR3: CASSVGLAGAAQYF
DNA: TGTGCCAGCAGCGTAGGACTAGCGGGAGCGGCGCAGTACTTC

J: TRBJ1-1
size: -
D: -
V: TRBV9
CDR3: CASSVSGTEAFF
DNA: TGTGCCAGCAGCGTTAGCGGCACTGAAGCTTTCTTT

J: TRBJ2-7
size: -
D: TRBD2
V: TRBV7-8
CDR3: CASSLQPLAANGEQYF
DNA: TGTGCCAGCAGCTTACAACCCCTAGCGGCCAACGGGGAGCAGTACTTC

J: TRBJ2-3
size: -
D: -
V: TRBV4-1
CDR3: CASSRLRGGKVTDTQYF
DNA: TGCGCCAGCAGCCGATTACGAGGCGGGAAAGTGACAGATACGCAGTATTTT

J: TRBJ2-4
size: -
D: TRBD1
V: TRBV5-1
CDR3: CASSFMPGQGERWAKNIQYF
DNA: TGCGCCAGCAGCTTTATGCCGGGACAGGGGGAACGATGGGCCAAAAACATTCAGTACTTC

J: TRBJ2-5
size: -
D: TRBD2
V: TRBV5-4
CDR3: CASTMGGLEETQYF
DNA: TGTGCCAGCACCATGGGGGGACTAGAAGAGACCCAGTACTTC

J: TRBJ2-7
size: -
D: TRBD2
V: TRBV7-9
CDR3: CSSSLVAGGSRFYEQYF
DNA: TGTTCCAGCAGCTTGGTAGCGGGGGGCTCTCGATTCTACGAGCAGTACTTC

J: TRBJ2-1
size: -
D: -
V: TRBV6-4
CDR3: CASSTIRGNEQFF
DNA: TGTGCCAGCAGTACCATCCGGGGGAATGAGCAGTTCTTC

J: TRBJ2-7
size: -
D: TRBD1
V: TRBV14
CDR3: CASSQNIGTAALEQYF
DNA: TGTGCCAGCAGCCAGAACATAGGGACAGCTGCCCTCGAGCAGTACTTC

J: TRBJ1-1
size: -
D: -
V: TRBV5-1
CDR3: CASSFYRVEGTEAFF
DNA: TGCGCCAGCAGCTTTTACAGGGTAGAGGGGACTGAAGCTTTCTTT

J: TRBJ2-1
size: -
D: -
V: TRBV28
CDR3: CASSFWRISSYNEQFF
DNA: TGTGCCAGCAGTTTCTGGAGGATCAGCTCCTACAATGAGCAGTTCTTC

J: TRBJ2-5
size: -
D: -
V: TRBV19
CDR3: CASSSQGSGSGEQYF
DNA: TGTGCCAGTAGTTCGCAGGGGTCGGGTTCTGGGGAGCAGTACTTC

J: TRBJ2-5
size: -
D: TRBD2
V: TRBV18
CDR3: CASSPRLAENQETQYF
DNA: TGTGCCAGCTCACCAAGACTAGCGGAAAACCAAGAGACCCAGTACTTC

J: TRBJ2-3
size: once
D: TRBD2
V: TRBV11-2
CDR3: CASSEGPRLAGISDTQYF
DNA: TGTGCCAGCAGCGAAGGGCCCCGACTAGCGGGAATATCAGATACGCAGTATTTT

J: TRBJ1-1
size: -
D: -
V: TRBV7-9
CDR3: CSSSLGTGIVSDTEAFF
DNA: TGTTCCAGCAGCTTAGGTACAGGGATAGTTTCGGACACTGAAGCTTTCTTT

J: TRBJ2-1
size: -
D: -
V: TRBV6-5
CDR3: CASSLISRGGLDEQFF
DNA: TGTGCCAGCAGTTTGATTTCGAGGGGGGGCCTCGATGAGCAGTTCTTC

J: TRBJ2-5
size: -
D: TRBD2
V: TRBV10-1
CDR3: CASKRTSGRAIRTQYF
DNA: TGCGCCAGCAAGAGAACAAGCGGGAGGGCCATACGGACCCAGTACTTC

J: TRBJ2-3
size: few
D: -
V: TRBV11-2
CDR3: CASSLAASQEPQYF
DNA: TGTGCCAGCAGCTTAGCGGCTAGCCAGGAGCCGCAGTATTTT

J: TRBJ2-7
size: -
D: -
V: TRBV20-1
CDR3: CSARDLYEQYF
DNA: TGCAGTGCTAGAGATCTATACGAGCAGTACTTC

J: TRBJ1-1
size: -
D: TRBD1
V: TRBV5-1
CDR3: CASSGPYRGPRITEAFF
DNA: TGCGCCAGCAGCGGACCCTACAGGGGGCCAAGAATCACTGAAGCTTTCTTT

J: TRBJ1-5
size: -
D: -
V: TRBV6-6
CDR3: CASSSAGSNQPQHF
DNA: TGTGCCAGCAGTTCGGCGGGGAGCAATCAGCCCCAGCATTTT

J: TRBJ2-2
size: -
D: -
V: TRBV7-9
CDR3: CASSLSRYRNTGELFF
DNA: TGTGCCAGCAGCTTATCCCGGTATCGGAACACCGGGGAGCTGTTTTTT

J: TRBJ1-2
size: -
D: -
V: TRBV27
CDR3: CASSFGGSLGYTF
DNA: TGTGCCAGCAGTTTCGGAGGGAGCCTTGGCTACACCTTC

J: TRBJ2-7
size: once
D: TRBD2
V: TRBV7-9
CDR3: CASSPGTSGTYEQYF
DNA: TGTGCCAGCAGCCCCGGGACTAGCGGCACCTACGAGCAGTACTTC

J: TRBJ1-1
size: -
D: -
V: TRBV7-3
CDR3: CASRFRGTEAFF
DNA: TGTGCCAGCAGATTTCGCGGCACTGAAGCTTTCTTT

J: TRBJ2-3
size: -
D: TRBD2
V: TRBV4-3
CDR3: CASSLGAGRPTDTQYF
DNA: TGCGCCAGCAGCCTAGGGGCCGGGAGGCCGACAGATACGCAGTATTTT

J: TRBJ2-5
size: -
D: TRBD2
V: TRBV7-3
CDR3: CASSVLGGQETQYF
DNA: TGTGCCAGCAGCGTTCTCGGGGGGCAAGAGACCCAGTACTTC

J: TRBJ2-7
size: -
D: TRBD2
V: TRBV5-4
CDR3: CASSFGGSGVTYEQYF
DNA: TGTGCCAGCAGCTTTGGTGGTAGCGGGGTTACCTACGAGCAGTACTTC

J: TRBJ2-2
size: once
D: TRBD2
V: TRBV27
CDR3: CASSLSKRGRNTGELFF
DNA: TGTGCCAGCAGTTTATCGAAGCGGGGGCGGAACACCGGGGAGCTGTTTTTT

J: TRBJ2-3
size: once
D: TRBD2
V: TRBV5-6
CDR3: CASTVRAGGPGDTQYF
DNA: TGTGCCAGCACCGTTCGAGCGGGAGGGCCGGGAGATACGCAGTATTTT

J: TRBJ1-3
size: -
D: -
V: TRBV11-3
CDR3: CASSLSFLGDSGNTIYF
DNA: TGTGCCAGCAGCCTATCGTTTCTAGGCGACTCTGGAAACACCATATATTTT

J: TRBJ2-6
size: few
D: TRBD2
V: TRBV5-4
CDR3: CASSSGLGRAGANGLTF
DNA: TGTGCCAGCAGCTCTGGCCTGGGTAGAGCGGGGGCCAACGGCCTGACTTTC

J: TRBJ2-7
size: -
D: TRBD2
V: TRBV19
CDR3: CASSRREGAYEQYF
DNA: TGTGCCAGTAGCCGGAGGGAGGGAGCCTACGAGCAGTACTTC

J: TRBJ2-1
size: -
D: TRBD1
V: TRBV30
CDR3: CACGTGGSINEQFF
DNA: TGTGCCTGTGGGACAGGGGGCTCTATCAATGAGCAGTTCTTC

J: TRBJ2-7
size: -
D: TRBD2
V: TRBV5-4
CDR3: CASSFRGGRGEQYF
DNA: TGTGCCAGCAGCTTCCGGGGGGGCCGTGGCGAGCAGTACTTC

J: TRBJ1-2
size: few
D: -
V: TRBV4-2
CDR3: CASSQDLVEDGYTF
DNA: TGTGCCAGCAGCCAAGATCTGGTGGAGGATGGCTACACCTTC

J: TRBJ2-2
size: -
D: TRBD1
V: TRBV18
CDR3: CASKTGTGATGELFF
DNA: TGTGCCAGCAAAACCGGGACAGGGGCCACCGGGGAGCTGTTTTTT

J: TRBJ2-6
size: -
D: TRBD1
V: TRBV5-1
CDR3: CASSLRDRGYGANGLTF
DNA: TGCGCCAGCAGCTTGCGGGACAGGGGATACGGGGCCAACGGCCTGACTTTC

J: TRBJ2-7
size: -
D: TRBD2
V: TRBV6-6
CDR3: CASSYTSGATYEQYF
DNA: TGTGCCAGCAGTTACACTAGCGGCGCTACCTACGAGCAGTACTTC

J: TRBJ2-3
size: -
D: TRBD2
V: TRBV4-2
CDR3: CASSLTSGRAADTQYF
DNA: TGTGCCAGCAGCCTGACTAGCGGGAGGGCTGCAGATACGCAGTATTTT

J: TRBJ2-3
size: -
D: TRBD1
V: TRBV29-1
CDR3: CSVARKPGGSTDTQYF
DNA: TGCAGCGTTGCCAGGAAGCCAGGGGGAAGCACAGATACGCAGTATTTT

J: TRBJ2-7
size: -
D: -
V: TRBV15
CDR3: CATSRDNGQNLYEQYF
DNA: TGTGCCACCAGCAGAGATAACGGACAGAACCTTTACGAGCAGTACTTC

J: TRBJ2-2
size: few
D: -
V: TRBV9
CDR3: CASSLRLGGHSTGELFF
DNA: TGTGCCAGCAGCCTACGGTTGGGGGGGCATAGCACCGGGGAGCTGTTTTTT

J: TRBJ2-1
size: -
D: TRBD2
V: TRBV6-1
CDR3: CASSPGTRNNEQFF
DNA: TGTGCCAGCAGCCCCGGGACTAGAAACAATGAGCAGTTCTTC

J: TRBJ1-4
size: -
D: -
V: TRBV2
CDR3: CASSEDRYNEKLFF
DNA: TGTGCCAGCAGTGAGGACAGATATAATGAAAAACTGTTTTTT

J: TRBJ1-1
size: -
D: -
V: TRBV6-5
CDR3: CASSYVGSGAFF
DNA: TGTGCCAGCAGTTACGTGGGCAGCGGGGCTTTCTTT